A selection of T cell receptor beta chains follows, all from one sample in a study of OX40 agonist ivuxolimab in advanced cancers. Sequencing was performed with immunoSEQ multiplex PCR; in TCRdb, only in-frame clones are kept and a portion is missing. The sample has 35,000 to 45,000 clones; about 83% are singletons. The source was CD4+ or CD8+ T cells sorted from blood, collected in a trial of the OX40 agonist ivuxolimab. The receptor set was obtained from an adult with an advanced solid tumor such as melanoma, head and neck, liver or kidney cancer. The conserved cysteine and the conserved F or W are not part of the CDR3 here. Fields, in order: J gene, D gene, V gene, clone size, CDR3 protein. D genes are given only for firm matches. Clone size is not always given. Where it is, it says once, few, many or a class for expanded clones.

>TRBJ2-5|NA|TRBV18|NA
ASSASRDGGETQY
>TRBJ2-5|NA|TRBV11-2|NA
ASSYRDKGTQY
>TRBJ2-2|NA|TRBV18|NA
ASSPPGQGNTGELF
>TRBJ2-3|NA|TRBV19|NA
ASTEGGRTDTQY
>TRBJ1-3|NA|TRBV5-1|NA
ASSLGQASGNTIY
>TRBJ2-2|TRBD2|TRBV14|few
ASSPRLALNTGELF
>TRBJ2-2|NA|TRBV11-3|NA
ASSSSYTGELF
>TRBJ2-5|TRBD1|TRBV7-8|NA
ASSSRTSGGTQY
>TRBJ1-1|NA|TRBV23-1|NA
ASSHRRRTSSEAF
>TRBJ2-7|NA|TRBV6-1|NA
ASSESGFSSYEQY
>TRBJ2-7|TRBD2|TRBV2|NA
ASAGRGAYEQY
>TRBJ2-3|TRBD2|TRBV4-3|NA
ASSHGTSGRTDTQY
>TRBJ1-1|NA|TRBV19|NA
ASSIGGLMNTEAF
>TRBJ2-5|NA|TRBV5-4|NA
ASSFVEETQY
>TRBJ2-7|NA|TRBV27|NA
ASTPKGGGNYEQY
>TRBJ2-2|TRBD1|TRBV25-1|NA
ASSDLDRAHGELF
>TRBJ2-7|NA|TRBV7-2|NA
ASSVGTNYEQY
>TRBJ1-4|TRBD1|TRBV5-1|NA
ASSSGTGAGEKLF
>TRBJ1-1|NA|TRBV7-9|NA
ASSLGSGGMNTEAF
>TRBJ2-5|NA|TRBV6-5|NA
ASSYSRPAETQY
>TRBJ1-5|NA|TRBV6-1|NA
ASSESGLSYQPQH
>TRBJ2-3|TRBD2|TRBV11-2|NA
ASSPSLAGADTQY
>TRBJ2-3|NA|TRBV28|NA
ASNQGGRTDTQY
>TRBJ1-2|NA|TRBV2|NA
ASSEIWFIEGYT
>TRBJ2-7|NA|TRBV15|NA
ATSRDVGQGRYEQY
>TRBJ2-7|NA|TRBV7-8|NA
ASSPRAYEQY
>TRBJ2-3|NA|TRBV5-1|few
ASSLSGDPTDTQY
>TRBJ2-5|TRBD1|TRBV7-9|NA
ASRALSGQGKETQY
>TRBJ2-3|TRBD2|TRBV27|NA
ASSPLREVADTQY
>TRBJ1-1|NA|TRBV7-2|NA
ASSPRGFNTEAF
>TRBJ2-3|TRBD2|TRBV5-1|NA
ASRFLAGGGDTQY
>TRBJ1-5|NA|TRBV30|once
AWSVFGVGNQPQH
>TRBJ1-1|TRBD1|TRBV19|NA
ASSNPGQGTTEAF
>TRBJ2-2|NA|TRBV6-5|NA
ASSLGGDGTGELF
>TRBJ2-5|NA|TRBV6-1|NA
ASSRDTLEETQY
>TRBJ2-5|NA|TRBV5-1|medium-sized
ASTLGAGSAETQY
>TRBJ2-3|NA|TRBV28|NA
ASNRPARRDTQY
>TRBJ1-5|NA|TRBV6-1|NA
ASSGGPGQPQH
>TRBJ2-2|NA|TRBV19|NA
ASSIKGFNTGELF
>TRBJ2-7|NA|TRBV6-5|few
ASSSGGADSYEQY
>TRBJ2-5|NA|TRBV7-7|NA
ASSRQIQETQY
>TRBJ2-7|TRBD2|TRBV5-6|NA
ASSLGSLGGRSSYEQY
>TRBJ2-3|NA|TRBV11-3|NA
ASSPGPLWDTQY
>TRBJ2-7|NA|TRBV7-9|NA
ASSLEGQGPEQY
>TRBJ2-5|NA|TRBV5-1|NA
ASSTGRTQETQY
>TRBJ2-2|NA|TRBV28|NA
ASTLPGPPSVGTGELF
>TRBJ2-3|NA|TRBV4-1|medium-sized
ASSQDWGARLDTQY
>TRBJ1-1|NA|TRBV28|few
ASGFSNPNTEAF
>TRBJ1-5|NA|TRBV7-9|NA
ASSLDQGSNQPQH
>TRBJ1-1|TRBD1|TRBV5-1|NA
ASSRTGENTEAF
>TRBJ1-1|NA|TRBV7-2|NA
ASSFGQALLNTEAF